This TCR beta chain emerged from a study of T cell changes during pregnancy in multiple sclerosis. This table comes from immunoSEQ multiplex PCR, and its TCRdb copy is limited to in-frame clones, with some not included. The table includes 50,000 to 65,000 clones, about 94% detected once. V lost 5 bases, J lost 1 base, and 8 bases stayed unmatched. This CDR3 contains 16 residues. Germline V gene lookup returns CDR1 SGHVS and CDR2 FNYEAQ. The TCR sequence derives from a female donor with multiple sclerosis, enrolled in a pregnancy study. The specimen comprised CD8+ T cells from peripheral blood mononuclear cells, sampled in the second trimester of pregnancy. The rearrangement uses TRBV7-6 and TRBJ1-3; 7 bases agree with TRBD1. The CDR3 DNA reads TGTGCCAGCAGCCCACGACAGGGATCATCTGGAAACACCATATATTTT. The encoded protein is CASSPRQGSSGNTIYF. Combining the CDR3 with reference TRBV7-6 and TRBJ1-3 gives the whole variable domain GAGVSQSPRYKVTKRGQDVALRCDPISGHVSLYWYRQALGQGPEFLTYFNYEAQQDKSGLPNDRFSAERPEGSISTLTIQRTEQRDSAMYRCASSPRQGSSGNTIYFGEGSWLTVV.